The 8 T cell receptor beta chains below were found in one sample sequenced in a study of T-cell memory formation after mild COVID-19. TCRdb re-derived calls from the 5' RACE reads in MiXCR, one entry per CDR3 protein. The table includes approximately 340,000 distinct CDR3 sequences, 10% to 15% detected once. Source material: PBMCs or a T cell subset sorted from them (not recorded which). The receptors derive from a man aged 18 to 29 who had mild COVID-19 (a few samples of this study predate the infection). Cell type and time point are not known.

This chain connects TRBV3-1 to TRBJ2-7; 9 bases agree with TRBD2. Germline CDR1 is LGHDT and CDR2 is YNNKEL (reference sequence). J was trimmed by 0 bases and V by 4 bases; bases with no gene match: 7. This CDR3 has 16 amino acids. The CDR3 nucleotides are TGTGCCAGCAGCCCACATGGGACTAGCTTCTCCTACGAGCAGTACTTC. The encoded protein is CASSPHGTSFSYEQYF.

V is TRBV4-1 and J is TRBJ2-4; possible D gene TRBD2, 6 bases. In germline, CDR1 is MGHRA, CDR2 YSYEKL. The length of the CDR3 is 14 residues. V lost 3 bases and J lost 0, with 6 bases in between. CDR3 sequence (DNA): TGCGCCAGCAGCCAGGGACTAGCCAAAAACATTCAGTACTTC. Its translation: CASSQGLAKNIQYF.

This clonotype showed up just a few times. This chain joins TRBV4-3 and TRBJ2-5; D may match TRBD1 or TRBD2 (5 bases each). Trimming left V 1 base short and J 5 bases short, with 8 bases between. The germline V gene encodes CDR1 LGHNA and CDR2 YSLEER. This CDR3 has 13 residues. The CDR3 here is CASSQGGMETQYF. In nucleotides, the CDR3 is TGCGCCAGCAGCCAAGGGGGGATGGAGACCCAGTACTTC.

The CDR3 sequence: CSAGVRETLNTGELFF. Here the CDR3 DNA reads TGCAGTGCTGGAGTACGGGAAACACTCAACACCGGGGAGCTGTTTTTT. The chain uses TRBV20-1 and TRBJ2-2, with a tentative D call TRBD2 (5 bases). Germline CDR1 reads DFQATT; CDR2 reads SNEGSKA (reference sequence). The V end was cut by 5 bases, the J end by 2 bases, with 18 bases between. This CDR3 is 16 amino acids long.

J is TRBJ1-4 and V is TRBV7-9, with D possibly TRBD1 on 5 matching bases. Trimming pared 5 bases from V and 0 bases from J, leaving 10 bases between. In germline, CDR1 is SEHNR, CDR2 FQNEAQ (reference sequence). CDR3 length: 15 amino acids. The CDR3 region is CASSPPRATNEKLFF. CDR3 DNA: TGTGCCAGCAGCCCCCCCAGGGCAACTAATGAAAAACTGTTTTTT.

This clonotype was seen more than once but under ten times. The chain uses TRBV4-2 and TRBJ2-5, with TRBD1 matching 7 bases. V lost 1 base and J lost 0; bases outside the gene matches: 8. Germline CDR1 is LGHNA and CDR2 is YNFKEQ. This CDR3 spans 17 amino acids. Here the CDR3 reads CASSQGVGQKYQETQYF. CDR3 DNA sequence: TGTGCCAGCAGCCAAGGGGTGGGACAGAAGTACCAAGAGACCCAGTACTTC.

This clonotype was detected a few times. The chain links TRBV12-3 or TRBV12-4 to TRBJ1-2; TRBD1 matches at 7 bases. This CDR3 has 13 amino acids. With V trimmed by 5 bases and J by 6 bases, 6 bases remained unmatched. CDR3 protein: CASSPGTAHGYTF. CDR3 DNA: TGTGCCAGCAGTCCCGGGACAGCACATGGCTACACCTTC.

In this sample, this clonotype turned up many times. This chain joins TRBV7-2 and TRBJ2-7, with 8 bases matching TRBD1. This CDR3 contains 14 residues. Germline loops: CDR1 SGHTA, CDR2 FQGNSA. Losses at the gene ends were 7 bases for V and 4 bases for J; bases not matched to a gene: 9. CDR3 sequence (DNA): TGTGCCAGCACCGAAAGGCAGGGGGCATACGAGCAGTACTTC. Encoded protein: CASTERQGAYEQYF.